This TCR beta chain was sequenced for a study of patients and donors after allogeneic stem cell transplantation. TCRdb reprocessed the RT-PCR reads with MiXCR, giving one entry per CDR3 protein. The table shows about 230,000 distinct CDR3 sequences, with about 14% occurring only once. CDR1 and CDR2 from the germline V gene are SGHAT and FQNNGV. With 5 bases clipped from V and 0 bases from J, the junction kept 10 bases outside the gene matches. The CDR3 sequence is 18 residues long. This clonotype has a handful of counts. The receptor was derived from a human donor who was either an allogeneic HSCT recipient or a stem cell or donor lymphocyte infusion donor (not recorded which). It is not recorded whose cells these are; they may come from a transplant donor. This chain connects TRBV11-2 to TRBJ1-6; 7 nucleotides line up with TRBD1. What was sequenced was blood, either unsorted or a sorted T cell fraction (not recorded which). The CDR3 sequence: CASSKGLGQSSYNSPLHF. The DNA of the CDR3 is TGTGCCAGCAGCAAGGGACTGGGACAGAGCTCCTATAATTCACCCCTCCACTTT.